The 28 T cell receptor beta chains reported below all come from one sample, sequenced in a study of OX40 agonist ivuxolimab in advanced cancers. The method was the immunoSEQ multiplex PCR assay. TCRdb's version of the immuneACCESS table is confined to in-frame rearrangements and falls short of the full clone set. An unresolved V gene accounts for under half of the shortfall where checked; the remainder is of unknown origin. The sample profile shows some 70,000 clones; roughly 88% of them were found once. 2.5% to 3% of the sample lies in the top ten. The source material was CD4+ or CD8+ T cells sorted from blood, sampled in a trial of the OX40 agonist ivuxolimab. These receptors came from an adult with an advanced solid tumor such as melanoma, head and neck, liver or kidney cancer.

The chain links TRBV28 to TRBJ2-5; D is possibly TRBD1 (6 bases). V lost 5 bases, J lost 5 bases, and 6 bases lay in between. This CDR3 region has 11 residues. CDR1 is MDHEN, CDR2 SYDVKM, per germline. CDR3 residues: CASSRGETQYF. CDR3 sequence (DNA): TGTGCCAGCAGTAGGGGGGAGACCCAGTACTTC.

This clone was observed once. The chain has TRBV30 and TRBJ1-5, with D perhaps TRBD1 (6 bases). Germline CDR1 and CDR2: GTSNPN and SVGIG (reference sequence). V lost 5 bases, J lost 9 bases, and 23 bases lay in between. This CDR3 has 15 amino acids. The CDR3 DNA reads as TGTGCCTGGCGCCGAGGGGGGGCAGGGATGGGGCCCCAGCATTTT. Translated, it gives CAWRRGGAGMGPQHF.

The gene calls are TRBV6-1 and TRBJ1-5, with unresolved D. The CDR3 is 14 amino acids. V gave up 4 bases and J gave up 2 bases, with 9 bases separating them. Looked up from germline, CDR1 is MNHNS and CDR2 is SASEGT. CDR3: CASSVGWGNQPQHF. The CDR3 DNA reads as TGTGCCAGCAGTGTGGGTTGGGGCAATCAGCCCCAGCATTTT.

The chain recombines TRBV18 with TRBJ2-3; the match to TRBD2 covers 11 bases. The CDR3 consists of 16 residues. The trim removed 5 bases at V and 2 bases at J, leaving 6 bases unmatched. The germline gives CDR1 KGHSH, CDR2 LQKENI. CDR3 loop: CASSFTSGGTTDTQYF. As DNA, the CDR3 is TGTGCCAGCTCATTCACTAGCGGGGGAACCACAGATACGCAGTATTTT.

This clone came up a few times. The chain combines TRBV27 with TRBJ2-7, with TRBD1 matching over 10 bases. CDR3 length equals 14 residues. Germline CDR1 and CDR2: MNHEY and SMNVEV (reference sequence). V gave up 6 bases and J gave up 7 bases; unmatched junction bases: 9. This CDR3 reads CASSPGQGGREQYF. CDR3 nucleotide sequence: TGTGCCAGCAGCCCCGGACAGGGGGGACGGGAGCAGTACTTC.

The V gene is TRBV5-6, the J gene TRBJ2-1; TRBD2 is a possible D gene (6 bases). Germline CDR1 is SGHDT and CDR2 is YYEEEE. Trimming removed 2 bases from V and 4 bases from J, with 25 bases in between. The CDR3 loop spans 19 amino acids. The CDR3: CASSLTSGGGFRSYNEQFF. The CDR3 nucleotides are TGTGCCAGCAGCTTAACATCCGGGGGTGGTTTTAGGTCTTACAATGAGCAGTTCTTC.

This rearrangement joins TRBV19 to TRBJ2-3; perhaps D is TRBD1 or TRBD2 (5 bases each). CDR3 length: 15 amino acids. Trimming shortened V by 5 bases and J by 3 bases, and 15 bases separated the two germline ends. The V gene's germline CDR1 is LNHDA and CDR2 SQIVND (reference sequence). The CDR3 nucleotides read TGTGCCAGTAGTTCCGGGGCGCGGAGGACAGATACGCAGTATTTT. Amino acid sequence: CASSSGARRTDTQYF.

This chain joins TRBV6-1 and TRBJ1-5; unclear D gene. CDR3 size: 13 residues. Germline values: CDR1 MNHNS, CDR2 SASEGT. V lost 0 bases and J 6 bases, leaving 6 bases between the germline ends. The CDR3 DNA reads TGTGCCAGCAGTGAAGCGACCCGTCAGCCCCAGCATTTT. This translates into CASSEATRQPQHF.

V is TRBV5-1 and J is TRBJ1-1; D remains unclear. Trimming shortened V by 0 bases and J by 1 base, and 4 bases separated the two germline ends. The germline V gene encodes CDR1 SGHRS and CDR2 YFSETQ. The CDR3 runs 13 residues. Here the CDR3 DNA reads TGCGCCAGCAGCTTGGAAGGGAACACTGAAGCTTTCTTT. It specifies CASSLEGNTEAFF.

In DNA, the CDR3 is TGTGCCAGCAGCCCCGGGGGCTTGGGGAATGAGCAGTTCTTC. Protein product: CASSPGGLGNEQFF. The rearrangement joins TRBV5-4 to TRBJ2-1; D is perhaps TRBD1 or TRBD2 (6 bases each). Trimming took off 4 bases at V and 7 bases at J, with 15 bases between the two ends. This CDR3 contains 14 residues. Germline V gene sequence: CDR1 SGHNT, CDR2 YYREEE (reference sequence).

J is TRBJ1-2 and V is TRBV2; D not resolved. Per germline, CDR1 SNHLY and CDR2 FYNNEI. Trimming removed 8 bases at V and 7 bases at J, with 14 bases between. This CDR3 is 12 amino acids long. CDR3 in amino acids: CASGPVTGGYTF. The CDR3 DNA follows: TGTGCCAGCGGGCCAGTAACTGGTGGCTACACCTTC.

CDR3: CATSRGETLSGNTIYF. In DNA form, the CDR3 reads TGTGCCACCAGCAGGGGAGAAACCCTCTCTGGAAACACCATATATTTT. The chain is built from TRBV15 and TRBJ1-3; D uncertain. From germline, CDR1 is LNHNV and CDR2 YYDKDF (reference sequence). Trimming removed 3 bases from V and 0 bases from J, with 12 bases in between. There are 16 residues in the CDR3.

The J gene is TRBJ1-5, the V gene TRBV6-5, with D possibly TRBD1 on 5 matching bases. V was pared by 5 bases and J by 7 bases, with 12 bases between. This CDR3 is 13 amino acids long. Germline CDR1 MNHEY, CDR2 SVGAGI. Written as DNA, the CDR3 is TGTGCCAGCAGTCCCCGTAGGGGCCAGCCCCAGCATTTT. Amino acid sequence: CASSPRRGQPQHF.

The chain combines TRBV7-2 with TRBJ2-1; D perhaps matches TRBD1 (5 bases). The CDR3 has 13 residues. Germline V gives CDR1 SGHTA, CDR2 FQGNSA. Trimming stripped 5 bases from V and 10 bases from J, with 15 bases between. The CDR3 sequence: CASSTPRALEQFF. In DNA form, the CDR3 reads TGTGCCAGCAGCACACCCAGGGCCCTAGAGCAGTTCTTC. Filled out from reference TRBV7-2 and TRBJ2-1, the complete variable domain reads GAGVSQSPSNKVTEKGKDVELRCDPISGHTALYWYRQSLGQGLEFLIYFQGNSAPDKSGLPSDRFSAERTGGSVSTLTIQRTQQEDSAVYLCASSTPRALEQFFGPGTRLTVL.

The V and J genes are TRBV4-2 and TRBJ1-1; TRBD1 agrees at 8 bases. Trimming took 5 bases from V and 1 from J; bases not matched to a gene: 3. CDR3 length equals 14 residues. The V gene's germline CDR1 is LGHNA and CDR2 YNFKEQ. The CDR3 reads CASSETGENTEAFF. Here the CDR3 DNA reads TGTGCCAGCAGCGAGACAGGGGAGAACACTGAAGCTTTCTTT.

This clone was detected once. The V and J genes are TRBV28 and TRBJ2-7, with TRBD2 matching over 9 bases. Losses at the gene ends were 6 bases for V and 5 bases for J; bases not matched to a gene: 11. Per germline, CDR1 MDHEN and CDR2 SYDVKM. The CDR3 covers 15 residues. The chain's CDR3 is CASRLPGLALNEQYF. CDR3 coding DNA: TGTGCCAGCAGACTCCCGGGACTAGCTCTCAACGAGCAGTACTTC. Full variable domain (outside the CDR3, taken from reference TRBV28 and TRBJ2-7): DVKVTQSSRYLVKRTGEKVFLECVQDMDHENMFWYRQDPGLGLRLIYFSYDVKMKEKGDIPEGYSVSREKKERFSLILESASTNQTSMYLCASRLPGLALNEQYFGPGTRLTVT.

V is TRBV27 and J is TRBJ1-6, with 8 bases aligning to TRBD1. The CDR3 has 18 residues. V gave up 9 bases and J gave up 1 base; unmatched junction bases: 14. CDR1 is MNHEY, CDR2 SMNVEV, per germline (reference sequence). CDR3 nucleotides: TGTGCCAGTTCGAGGACAGGGAGGTCCGGATCCTATAATTCACCCCTCCACTTT. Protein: CASSRTGRSGSYNSPLHF.

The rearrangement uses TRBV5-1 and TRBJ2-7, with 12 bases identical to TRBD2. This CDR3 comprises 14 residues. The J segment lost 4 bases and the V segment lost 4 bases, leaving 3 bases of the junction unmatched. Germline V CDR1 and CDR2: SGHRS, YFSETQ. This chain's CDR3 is CASSEGLAGYEQYF. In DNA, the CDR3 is TGCGCCAGCAGCGAGGGACTAGCGGGTTACGAGCAGTACTTC.

For the CDR3, the DNA is TGTGCCAGTAGCAGAGGGGCCTACAATGAGCAGTTCTTC. Translated, it gives CASSRGAYNEQFF. V is TRBV19 and J is TRBJ2-1; TRBD1 or TRBD2 may be the D gene (5 bases each). Germline CDR1 LNHDA, CDR2 SQIVND (reference sequence). The length of the CDR3 is 13 residues. Between the trimmed V and J ends, which lost 6 bases and 2 bases, there was a span of 8 bases.

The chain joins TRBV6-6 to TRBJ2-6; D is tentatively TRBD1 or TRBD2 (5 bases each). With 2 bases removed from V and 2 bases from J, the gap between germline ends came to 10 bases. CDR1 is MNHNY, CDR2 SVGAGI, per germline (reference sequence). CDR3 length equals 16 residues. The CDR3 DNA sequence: TGTGCCAGCAGTTACGGCCAGGGAGCTGGGGCCAACGTCCTGACTTTC. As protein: CASSYGQGAGANVLTF.

The CDR3 spells CASSGGAPSEKLFF. In nucleotides, the CDR3 is TGTGCCAGCAGTGGAGGCGCCCCGAGCGAAAAACTGTTTTTT. The genes are TRBV2 and TRBJ1-4; D gene ambiguous. The CDR3 has 14 residues. V gave up 4 bases and J gave up 8 bases, with 14 bases separating them. CDR1 and CDR2 from the germline V gene are SNHLY and FYNNEI.

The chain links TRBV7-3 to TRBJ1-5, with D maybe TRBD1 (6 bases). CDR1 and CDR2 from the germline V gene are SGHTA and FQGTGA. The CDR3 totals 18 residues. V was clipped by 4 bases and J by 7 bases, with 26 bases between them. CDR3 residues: CASSSRTGTSNSEQPQHF. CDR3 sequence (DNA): TGTGCCAGCAGCTCTAGAACCGGGACATCAAATTCGGAGCAGCCCCAGCATTTT.

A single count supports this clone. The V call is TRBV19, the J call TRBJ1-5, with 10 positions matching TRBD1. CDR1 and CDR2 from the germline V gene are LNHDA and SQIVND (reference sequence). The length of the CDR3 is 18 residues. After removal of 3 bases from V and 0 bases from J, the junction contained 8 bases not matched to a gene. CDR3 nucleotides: TGTGCCAGTAGTATCGGGACAGGGGCGGACTATAGCAATCAGCCCCAGCATTTT. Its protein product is CASSIGTGADYSNQPQHF.

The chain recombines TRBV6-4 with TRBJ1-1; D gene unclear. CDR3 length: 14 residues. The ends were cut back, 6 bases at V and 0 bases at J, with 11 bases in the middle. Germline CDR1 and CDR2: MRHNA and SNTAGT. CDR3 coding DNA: TGTGCCAGCAGCTTCGACGGGTTGAACACTGAAGCTTTCTTT. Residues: CASSFDGLNTEAFF.

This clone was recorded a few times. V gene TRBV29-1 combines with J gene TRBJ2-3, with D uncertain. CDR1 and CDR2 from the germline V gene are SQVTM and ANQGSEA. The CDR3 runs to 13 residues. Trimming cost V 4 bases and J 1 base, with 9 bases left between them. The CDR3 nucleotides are TGCAGCGTTGCCGACTCTGGCACAGATACGCAGTATTTT. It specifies CSVADSGTDTQYF.

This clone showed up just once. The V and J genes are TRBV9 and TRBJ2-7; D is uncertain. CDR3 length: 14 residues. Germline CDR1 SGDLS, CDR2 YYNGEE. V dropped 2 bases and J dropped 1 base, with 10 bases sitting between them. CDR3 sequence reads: CASSVRWESYEQYF. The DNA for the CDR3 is TGTGCCAGCAGCGTCCGTTGGGAATCCTACGAGCAGTACTTC.

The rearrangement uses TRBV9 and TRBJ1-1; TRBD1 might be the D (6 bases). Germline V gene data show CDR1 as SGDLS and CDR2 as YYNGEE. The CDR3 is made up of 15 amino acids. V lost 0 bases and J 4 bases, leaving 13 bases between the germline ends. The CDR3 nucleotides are TGTGCCAGCAGCGTAGTGGGGGGGCTGGTCACTGAAGCTTTCTTT. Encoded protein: CASSVVGGLVTEAFF.

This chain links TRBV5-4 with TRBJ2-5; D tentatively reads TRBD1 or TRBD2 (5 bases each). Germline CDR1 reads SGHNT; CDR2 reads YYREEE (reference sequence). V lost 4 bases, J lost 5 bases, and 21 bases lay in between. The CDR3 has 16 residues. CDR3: CASSRRDQWRTETQYF. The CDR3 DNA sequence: TGTGCCAGCAGCCGCCGGGACCAGTGGCGGACGGAGACCCAGTACTTC.